The 4 T cell receptor beta chains listed next were all sequenced from one sample in a study of cytomegalovirus exposure and HLA in healthy donors. The PCR had 60 Vbeta and 13 Jbeta primers. The table came from immunoSEQ multiplex PCR; TCRdb's copy has only in-frame clones and leaves some out. Seen here are approximately 200,000 clones, around 83% observed once, and the top ten hold 6.5%. Sequencing used PBMCs. These TCRs come from a woman between 45 and 60 years old in good health and CMV-seropositive.

This clone was counted a few times. The gene calls are TRBV14 and TRBJ1-2; D gene ambiguous. Deletions cut 1 base from V and 7 bases from J, with 7 bases between. The CDR3 has 12 residues. CDR1 is SGHDN, CDR2 FVKESK, per germline. In nucleotides, the CDR3 is TGTGCCAGCAGCCAAGGCTGGAGTGGCTACACCTTC. Translating gives CASSQGWSGYTF.

The chain uses TRBV6-6 and TRBJ2-7; D perhaps matches TRBD2 (7 bases). The germline V and J ends were trimmed by 4 bases and 4 bases, with 17 bases remaining between them. The CDR3 is 15 residues long. Germline assignment: CDR1 MNHNY and CDR2 SVGAGI (reference sequence). CDR3 loop: CASSLRSGGLYEQYF. DNA for the CDR3: TGTGCCAGCAGTTTACGTTCCGGGGGGCTATACGAGCAGTACTTC.

The chain uses TRBV15 and TRBJ2-1, with 7 bases lining up with TRBD1. This CDR3 region has 15 residues. Germline V CDR1 and CDR2: LNHNV, YYDKDF (reference sequence). J lost 7 bases, V lost 4 bases, and 10 bases had no gene match. In DNA, the CDR3 is TGTGCCACCAGCAAAAGGGGGCAGGGGAAAAATGAGCAGTTCTTC. Encoded protein: CATSKRGQGKNEQFF.

The chain employs TRBV18 and TRBJ2-3, with D possibly TRBD2 on 6 matching bases. Looked up from germline, CDR1 is KGHSH and CDR2 is LQKENI. This CDR3 region has 15 residues. The V and J ends lost 2 bases and 6 bases respectively, with 15 bases between them. In DNA form, the CDR3 reads TGTGCCAGCTCACCAGCGGCGGGGCCCGCGGATACGCAGTATTTT. It encodes CASSPAAGPADTQYF.